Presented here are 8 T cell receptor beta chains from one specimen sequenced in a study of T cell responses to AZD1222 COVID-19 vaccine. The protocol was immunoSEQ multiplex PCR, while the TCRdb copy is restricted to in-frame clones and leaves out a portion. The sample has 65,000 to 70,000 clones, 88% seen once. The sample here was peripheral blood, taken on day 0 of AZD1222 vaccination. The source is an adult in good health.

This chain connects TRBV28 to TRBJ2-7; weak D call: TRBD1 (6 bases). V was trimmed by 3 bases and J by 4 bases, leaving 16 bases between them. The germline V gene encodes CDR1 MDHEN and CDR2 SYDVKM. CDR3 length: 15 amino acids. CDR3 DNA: TGTGCCAGCAGTTTGCAGGGGACCGTTCGTTACGAGCAGTACTTC. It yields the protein CASSLQGTVRYEQYF.

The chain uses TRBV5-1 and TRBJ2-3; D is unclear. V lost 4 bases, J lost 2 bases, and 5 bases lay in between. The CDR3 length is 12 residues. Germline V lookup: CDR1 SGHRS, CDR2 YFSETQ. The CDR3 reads CASSADTDTQYF. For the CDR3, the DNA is TGCGCCAGCAGCGCCGACACAGATACGCAGTATTTT.

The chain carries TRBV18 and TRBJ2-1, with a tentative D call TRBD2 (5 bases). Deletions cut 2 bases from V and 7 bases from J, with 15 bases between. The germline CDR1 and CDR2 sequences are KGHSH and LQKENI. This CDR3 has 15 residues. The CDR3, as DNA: TGTGCCAGCTCACCAGTTTATCCCCCGGGGAATGAGCAGTTCTTC. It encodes CASSPVYPPGNEQFF.

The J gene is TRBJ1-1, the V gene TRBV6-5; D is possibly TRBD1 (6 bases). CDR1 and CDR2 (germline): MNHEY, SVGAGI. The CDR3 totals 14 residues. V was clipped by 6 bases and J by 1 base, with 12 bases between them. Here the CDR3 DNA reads TGTGCCAGCAGGATTGGACAGTCGAACACTGAAGCTTTCTTT. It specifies CASRIGQSNTEAFF.

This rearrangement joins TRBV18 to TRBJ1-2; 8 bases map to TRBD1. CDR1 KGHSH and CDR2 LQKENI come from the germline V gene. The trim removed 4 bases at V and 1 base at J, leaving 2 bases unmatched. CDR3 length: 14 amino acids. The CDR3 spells CASSLGQGNYGYTF. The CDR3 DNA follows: TGTGCCAGCTCACTTGGACAGGGTAACTATGGCTACACCTTC.

CDR3 region: CASSNGTTDTSEEQYF. In DNA, the CDR3 is TGTGCCAGCAGCAATGGGACAACAGACACCTCGGAGGAGCAGTACTTC. V usage is TRBV21-1 and J usage is TRBJ2-7; the D call TRBD1 from the table was never checked on the DNA. TRBV21-1 is a known pseudogene. This CDR3 is 16 amino acids long.

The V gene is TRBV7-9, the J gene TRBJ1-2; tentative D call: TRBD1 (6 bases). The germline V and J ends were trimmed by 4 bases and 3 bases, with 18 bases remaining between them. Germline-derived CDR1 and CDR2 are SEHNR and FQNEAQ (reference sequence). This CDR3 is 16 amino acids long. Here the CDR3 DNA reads TGTGCCAGCAGCTCCCGGGCCGGACAGAATCACTATGGCTACACCTTC. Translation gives CASSSRAGQNHYGYTF.

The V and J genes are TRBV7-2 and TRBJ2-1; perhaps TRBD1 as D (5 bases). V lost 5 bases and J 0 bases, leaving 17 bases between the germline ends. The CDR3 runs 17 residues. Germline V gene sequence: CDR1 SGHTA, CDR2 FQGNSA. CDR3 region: CASSPQGARSSYNEQFF. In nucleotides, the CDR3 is TGTGCCAGCAGCCCTCAGGGTGCCAGGAGCTCCTACAATGAGCAGTTCTTC.